These 2 T cell receptor beta chains came from one sample sequenced in a study of T cell clonotyping in hematopoietic cell transplantation. Produced via immunoSEQ multiplex PCR; TCRdb's table is partial and in-frame only. The sample has over 5,500 clones; around 82% are singletons. The specimen was peripheral blood mononuclear cells, collected 180 days after allogeneic stem cell transplant. Receptors originate from a male patient aged 70 to 80 who had an allogeneic stem cell transplant from an unrelated donor, so T cells may come from the graft donor. Some clones in this sample may be carry-over from other donors' samples.

This chain uses TRBV5-1 with TRBJ2-1; D uncertain. The CDR3 consists of 14 residues. V lost 5 bases to trimming and J lost 0 bases, with 9 bases between them. Looked up from germline, CDR1 is SGHRS and CDR2 is YFSETQ. The CDR3 sequence is CASRGISSYNEQFF. Written as DNA, the CDR3 is TGCGCCAGCAGGGGGATAAGCTCCTACAATGAGCAGTTCTTC.

V and J are TRBV27 and TRBJ2-7; the D gene is possibly TRBD2 (5 bases). The CDR3 has 17 residues. Germline CDR1 and CDR2: MNHEY and SMNVEV (reference sequence). Trimming left V 4 bases short and J 1 base short, with 20 bases between. The CDR3 spells CASSSPSRVARSYEQYF. The DNA of the CDR3 is TGTGCCAGCAGTTCCCCCTCCCGGGTAGCGAGGTCCTACGAGCAGTACTTC.